The sequence of this T cell receptor (beta chain) was determined in a study of blood T cell repertoires in COVID-19 (dated by TCRdb to the early 2020s). The study in broad terms: Collaborator samples came from the United States, Italy and Spain and covered acute and convalescent phases of COVID-19. Where HLA class I and class II types were available, the types were taken from metadata supplied by the sample provider, not from assay-based typing. The prospective study material was composed of cDNA or gDNA derived from T cells, B-cell-depleted T cells, or PBMCs. The repertoires were released in a freely available public database meant as a resource for research on the immune response to SARS-CoV-2. The dataset comprised deeply sampled blood TCRbeta repertoires from subjects exposed to, actively infected with, or recovered from COVID-19. Samples came from the ongoing ImmuneRACE study (first 160 participants) plus 1,254 subjects from 6 global collaborators. The sample metadata nearly always contained a de-identified subject ID, COVID-19 status, age in years and sex. What the study reported, not specific to this receptor: The amount of clinical and demographic metadata varied by source and participant and was provided uncurated.

Whole blood was collected in K2EDTA tubes by collaborating institutions according to the institutions' own protocols. For TCRbeta analysis, collaborators shipped samples in one of three forms: frozen whole blood, isolated PBMCs, or DNA extracted from either of those sample types. After removal of 0 bases from V and 1 base from J, the junction retains 4 bases not matched to a gene. The germline V gene (reference sequence) provides CDR1 SGHKS and CDR2 YYEKEE. Inclusive of the bounding cysteine and phenylalanine, the CDR3 is 16 residues long. Here the CDR3 DNA is all that survives: 48 bases in frame from base 1. The immunoSEQ Assay, a bias-controlled multiplex PCR, was used to amplify TCRbeta CDR3 regions from genomic DNA. The paper's processing steps were these. The number of nucleated cells in each sample was estimated by amplification of reference gene primers within the assay. To quantify the absolute abundance of each unique TCRbeta CDR3 rearrangement, sequence reads were collapsed and filtered. For each sample, productive Simpson clonality was calculated as the square root of Simpson's diversity index over productive rearrangements. Sourced from immuneACCESS, this table was stored by TCRdb with only in-frame sequences that have V and J called. A share of the clones is absent; for the studies checked, an unresolved V gene accounts for under half, and the remainder has no known explanation. Clonal size and the V and J genes are those of that table, whereas D and trimming came from the DNA. This sample lists around 110,000 clones; over 75% were detected once. The ten largest clones take up 1.8% of the sample.

As concerns this clone: The antigen it binds to is not known. Base qualities are not provided; no much larger clone lies one nucleotide away.

Sequencing was done on a sample of peripheral blood. The chain is made from TRBV5-5 and TRBJ2-5, and 9 bases in between align with TRBD2. The receptor's source is a human donor with active COVID-19. The donor label of this sample is uncertain. The sequenced DNA: TGTGCCAGCAGCTTGGCTTCGCGGGGGGGCCAAGAGACCCAGTACTTC. It codes for CASSLASRGGQETQYF.